Listed here is a single TCR beta chain. Its antigen is as yet unknown. CDR1 SQVTM and CDR2 ANQGSEA come from the germline V gene. Germline trimming cut 4 bases from V and 4 bases from J; bases unmatched to any gene: 9. The CDR3 extends over 14 amino acids. Profiling relied on immunoSEQ multiplex PCR, and the TCRdb table lists in-frame clones only, not all of them. This sample has 50,000 to 65,000 clones, with approximately 80% found just once. The data belong to a study of a mutant IDH1 vaccine in newly diagnosed glioma. Time point reported: baseline, week 1 (first vaccination visit). As for treatment: pre-vaccination baseline after standard-of-care therapy. Donors harbored newly found WHO grade 3 or 4 IDH1-mutant, ATRX-lost astrocytomas. Regarding the study as a whole: Pseudoprogression appears to have had no connection to changes in top peripheral T cell clonotypes. Patients showed vaccine-induced immune responses at a rate of roughly 94%.

This sequence joins TRBV29-1 and TRBJ1-2, with 7 bases lining up with TRBD1. This receptor was taken from a man between 18 and 29 years old with glioma. Material: PBMCs, obtained from a glioma patient treated with radiotherapy, temozolomide or both. The CDR3 loop is CSVVSIGGLYGYTF. Here the CDR3 DNA reads TGCAGCGTTGTCTCGATAGGGGGCCTCTATGGCTACACCTTC.